The 19 T cell receptor beta chains below were found in one sample sequenced in a study of T cells in Graves' hyperthyroidism and ophthalmopathy. Amplified TCR beta CDR3 regions derived from RNA transcripts. HTBI primers were used for first-round RT-PCR of the TCR CDR3. MiXCR, applied by TCRdb to the multiplex PCR reads, yields one record per CDR3 protein. The sample has 500,000 to 600,000 distinct CDR3 sequences, approximately 44% seen once. Sequencing input: peripheral blood or thyroid tissue (not recorded which). These receptors all come from an adult woman with Graves' disease, either hyperthyroidism or ophthalmopathy (not recorded which).

The chain combines TRBV20-1 with TRBJ2-7, with D perhaps TRBD1 or TRBD2 (6 bases each). Germline loops: CDR1 DFQATT, CDR2 SNEGSKA (reference sequence). V shed 0 bases and J shed 0 bases, with 9 bases lying between them. The CDR3 spans 14 residues. The CDR3 coding sequence is TGCAGTGCTAGAGAGGGGGGCACCTCCTACGAGCAGTACTTC. Its protein is CSAREGGTSYEQYF.

This rearrangement joins TRBV7-3 to TRBJ2-5, with TRBD2 matching 7 bases. The germline V gene encodes CDR1 SGHTA and CDR2 FQGTGA. The CDR3 consists of 14 residues. V lost 1 base to trimming and J lost 5 bases; unmatched junction nucleotides: 4. This chain's CDR3 is CASSLNSGTETQYF. Written as DNA, the CDR3 is TGTGCCAGCAGCTTAAACAGCGGGACTGAGACCCAGTACTTC.

This clonotype was counted many times. The gene calls are TRBV20-1 and TRBJ1-1, with 8 bases identical to TRBD1. This CDR3 region has 15 residues. CDR1 DFQATT and CDR2 SNEGSKA come from the germline V gene (reference sequence). V dropped 0 bases and J dropped 2; count of bases not matched to a gene: 5. The CDR3 region is CSARDHRGRNTEAFF. Written as DNA, the CDR3 is TGCAGTGCTAGAGATCACAGGGGGAGAAACACTGAAGCTTTCTTT.

This clonotype was seen many times. J is TRBJ2-7 and V is TRBV10-3, with TRBD1 matching over 9 bases. The CDR3 totals 15 residues. With 2 bases clipped from V and 5 bases from J, the junction kept 7 bases outside the gene matches. Germline CDR1 is ENHRY and CDR2 is SYGVKD. The CDR3 nucleotides are TGTGCCATCAGTGAGACAAACAGGGGGCTTGACGAGCAGTACTTC. Protein: CAISETNRGLDEQYF.

This sequence joins TRBV2 and TRBJ1-5; maybe TRBD1 (5 bases). The CDR3 spans 15 residues. The V gene lost 4 bases and the J gene lost 3 bases, with 13 bases spanning the gap. Germline V CDR1 and CDR2: SNHLY, FYNNEI. CDR3 nucleotides: TGTGCCAGCAGTGTACGGGGGGATGACAATCAGCCCCAGCATTTT. It encodes CASSVRGDDNQPQHF.

To note about this clonotype: This may stem from a read error, because a much larger clone lies one nucleotide away. This chain connects TRBV11-2 to TRBJ2-5; possibly TRBD2 for D (5 bases). Trimming took off 6 bases at V and 2 bases at J, with 16 bases between the two ends. CDR1 and CDR2 from the germline V gene are SGHAT and FQNNGV. This CDR3 region has 15 residues. The CDR3 region has the DNA TGTGCCAGCAGTCTTACATCTAGCAGACAAGAGACCCAGTACTTC. Translation: CASSLTSSRQETQYF.

This clonotype has only a few counts. As the CDR3 is not closed by the conserved phenylalanine or tryptophan, this likely results from a read error. The limits of the CDR3 on the DNA are not certain, so only TCRdb's listed CDR3 is given. The chain links TRBV11-1 to TRBJ2-7; the DNA was not compared with TRBD2, the D call given in the table. The germline V gene encodes CDR1 SGHAT and CDR2 FQDESV (reference sequence). The CDR3 length is 10 residues, termini included. Here the CDR3 reads CASSSGLAGG.

The chain is built from TRBV2 and TRBJ1-6; weak D call: TRBD1 (6 bases). The germline V gene encodes CDR1 SNHLY and CDR2 FYNNEI. The CDR3 loop spans 14 amino acids. Between the trimmed V and J ends, which lost 10 bases and 7 bases, there was a span of 17 bases. CDR3 residues: CAIRGGGPNSPLHF. As DNA, the CDR3 is TGTGCCATCAGGGGCGGGGGGCCCAATTCACCCCTCCACTTT.

The chain employs TRBV5-1 and TRBJ1-4; D is unclear. Germline lookup yields CDR1 SGHRS and CDR2 YFSETQ. The CDR3 is made up of 13 amino acids. Trimming left V 4 bases short and J 10 bases short, with 14 bases between. CDR3: CASSIGSSGKLFF. The CDR3 DNA follows: TGCGCCAGCAGCATTGGATCGTCTGGAAAACTGTTTTTT.

This clonotype was seen repeatedly, ten times or more. This chain connects TRBV7-9 to TRBJ1-6, with 8 bases lining up with TRBD1. The CDR3 consists of 14 residues. Germline CDR1 is SEHNR and CDR2 is FQNEAQ (reference sequence). Trimming at V came to 4 bases and at J to 7 bases, leaving 3 bases not matched to a gene. The DNA for the CDR3 is TGTGCCAGCAGCTGGACAGGGAGCAATTCACCCCTCCACTTT. Translated, it gives CASSWTGSNSPLHF.

The chain carries TRBV7-2 and TRBJ1-4; D is possibly TRBD1 (5 bases). Germline assignment: CDR1 SGHTA and CDR2 FQGNSA. Trimming removed 6 bases at V and 8 bases at J, with 10 bases between. The CDR3 contains 12 residues. In DNA, the CDR3 is TGTGCCAGCAGGGGACGGATGGAAAAACTGTTTTTT. Translation: CASRGRMEKLFF.

CDR3 bases: TGTGCCAGCAGGGCCCGAATGAATTCACCCCTCCACTTT. Its protein product is CASRARMNSPLHF. The genes are TRBV6-1 and TRBJ1-6; unclear D gene. Germline V gene data show CDR1 as MNHNS and CDR2 as SASEGT. The CDR3 covers 13 residues. The V and J ends lost 6 bases and 7 bases respectively, with 10 bases between them.

The rearrangement joins TRBV4-1 to TRBJ2-7; TRBD2 matches 14 bases. From germline, CDR1 is MGHRA and CDR2 YSYEKL. CDR3 size: 18 residues. V lost 1 base to trimming and J lost 7 bases; unmatched junction nucleotides: 12. CDR3 in amino acids: CASSQGDRLAGGPDEQYF. The CDR3 DNA reads as TGCGCCAGCAGCCAAGGGGACAGACTAGCGGGAGGGCCTGATGAGCAGTACTTC.

As regards this clonotype: A much larger clone lies a single base off, so this may be a read error. This rearrangement joins TRBV5-1 to TRBJ1-1; 7 nucleotides agree with TRBD1. CDR1 is SGHRS and CDR2 is YFSETQ in the germline V gene. Trimming removed 7 bases from V and 4 bases from J; junction bases left unmatched: 10. This CDR3 spans 14 amino acids. As DNA, the CDR3 is TGCGCCAGCGGCGTTGACAGGGAGGGCACTGAAGCTTTCTTT. As protein: CASGVDREGTEAFF.

The table lists this clonotype with many counts. This chain links TRBV13 with TRBJ2-7, with D perhaps matching TRBD1 (7 bases). CDR1 is PRHDT, CDR2 FYEKMQ, per germline (reference sequence). Trimming pared 0 bases from V and 4 bases from J, leaving 16 bases between. The CDR3 spans 16 residues. The CDR3 loop reads CASSLGAGGRGYEQYF. The CDR3 DNA sequence: TGTGCCAGCAGCTTAGGAGCAGGGGGGCGCGGGTACGAGCAGTACTTC.

This sequence joins TRBV5-1 and TRBJ1-5; the match to TRBD1 covers 12 bases. CDR3 length: 18 residues. Per the germline V gene, CDR1 is SGHRS and CDR2 is YFSETQ. After removal of 4 bases from V and 6 bases from J, the junction contained 14 bases not matched to a gene. The CDR3 loop reads CASSPGQGAKSASQPQHF. The CDR3 DNA sequence: TGCGCCAGCAGCCCGGGACAGGGGGCTAAGTCTGCAAGTCAGCCCCAGCATTTT.

A word on this clonotype: One junction end disagrees with the germline gene, perhaps due to a read error. This chain joins TRBV7-7 and TRBJ2-5; 10 bases line up with TRBD2. The CDR3 totals 14 residues. Germline V CDR1 and CDR2: SSHAT, FNYEAQ (reference sequence). The CDR3 protein is CASSRTSGKETQYF. The CDR3 DNA follows: TGTGCTAGCAGCCGGACTAGCGGAAAAGAGACCCAGTACTTC.

As to this clonotype: An end of the junction differs from the germline gene, which may be a read error. The chain links TRBV19 to TRBJ2-6, with 9 nucleotides matching TRBD2. The germline CDR1 and CDR2 sequences are LNHDA and SQIVND (reference sequence). The length of the CDR3 is 9 residues. The CDR3 loop is CASSHGTSF. The CDR3 DNA reads TGTGCCAGTAGCCACGGGACTAGCTTT.

There are many counts of this clonotype. The chain uses TRBV11-2 and TRBJ2-7; D is perhaps TRBD1 (6 bases). Germline CDR1 SGHAT, CDR2 FQNNGV. V was cut by 2 bases and J by 0 bases, with 14 bases left in between. This CDR3 is 16 amino acids long. CDR3 sequence: CASSLYQGMYSYEQYF. In DNA form, the CDR3 reads TGTGCCAGCAGCTTATATCAGGGGATGTACTCCTACGAGCAGTACTTC.